This T cell receptor beta chain was recovered during a study of shared clonotypes between healthy human individuals. There are 16 residues in the CDR3. Germline V gives CDR1 KGHSH, CDR2 LQKENI. V was trimmed by 3 bases and J by 4 bases, leaving 15 bases between them. With regard to this clone: What it recognizes is unknown.

Study results and caveats: The study drew on few donors, limiting represented genetic and exposure-history diversity. Across subsets, estimated richness was generally greater for naive than for memory populations.

Libraries were prepared by immunoSEQ multiplex PCR; TCRdb keeps only in-frame clonotypes and omits some of them. The sample consists of millions of clones, more than 80% of them appearing once. The TCR comes from a man younger than 35 in good health. Some clones in this sample may be carry-over from other donors' samples. The chain uses TRBV18 and TRBJ2-2; no clear D. The sequencing input was naive CD4+ T cells from PBMCs. The subset was: CD45RA+ positively selected. The CDR3 reads CASSPRLDRITGELFF. The CDR3 nucleotides are TGTGCCAGCTCACCGCGACTTGACCGAATCACCGGGGAGCTGTTTTTT.